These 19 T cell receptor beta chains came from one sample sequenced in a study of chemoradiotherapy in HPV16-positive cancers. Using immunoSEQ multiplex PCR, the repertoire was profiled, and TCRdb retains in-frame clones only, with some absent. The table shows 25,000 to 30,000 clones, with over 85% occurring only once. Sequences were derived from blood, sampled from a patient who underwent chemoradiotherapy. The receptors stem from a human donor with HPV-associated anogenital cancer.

The CDR3 coding sequence is TGTGCCAGCAGCGTAACGGCGGGATCCTACGAGCAGTACTTC. This sequence encodes CASSVTAGSYEQYF. The V and J genes are TRBV9 and TRBJ2-7; D is perhaps TRBD2 (6 bases). The CDR3 has 14 amino acids. V gave up 1 base and J gave up 1 base, with 9 bases separating them. Germline CDR1 is SGDLS and CDR2 is YYNGEE.

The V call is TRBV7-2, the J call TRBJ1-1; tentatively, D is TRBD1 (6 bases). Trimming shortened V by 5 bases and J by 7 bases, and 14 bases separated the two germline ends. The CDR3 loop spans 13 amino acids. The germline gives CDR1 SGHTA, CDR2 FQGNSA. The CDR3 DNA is TGTGCCAGCAGCCGGACAGTGCTACTTGAAGCTTTCTTT. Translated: CASSRTVLLEAFF. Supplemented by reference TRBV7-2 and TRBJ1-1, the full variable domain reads GAGVSQSPSNKVTEKGKDVELRCDPISGHTALYWYRQSLGQGLEFLIYFQGNSAPDKSGLPSDRFSAERTGGSVSTLTIQRTQQEDSAVYLCASSRTVLLEAFFGQGTRLTVV.

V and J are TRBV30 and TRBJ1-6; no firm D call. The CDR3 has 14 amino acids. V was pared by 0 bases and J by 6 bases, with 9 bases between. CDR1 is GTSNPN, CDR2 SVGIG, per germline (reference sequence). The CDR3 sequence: CAWSVVASNSPLHF. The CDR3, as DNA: TGTGCCTGGAGTGTTGTAGCTTCTAATTCACCCCTCCACTTT.

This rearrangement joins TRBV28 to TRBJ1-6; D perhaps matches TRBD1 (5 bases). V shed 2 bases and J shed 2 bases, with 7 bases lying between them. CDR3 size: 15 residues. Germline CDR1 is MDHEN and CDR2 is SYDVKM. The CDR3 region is CASSLGATYNSPLHF. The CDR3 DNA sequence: TGTGCCAGCAGTTTAGGGGCAACCTATAATTCACCCCTCCACTTT.

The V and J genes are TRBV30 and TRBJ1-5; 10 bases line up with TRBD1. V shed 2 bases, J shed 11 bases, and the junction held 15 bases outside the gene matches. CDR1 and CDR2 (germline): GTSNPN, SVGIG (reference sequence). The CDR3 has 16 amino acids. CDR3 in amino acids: CAWSPIAGQGFGAQHF. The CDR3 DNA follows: TGTGCCTGGAGTCCAATCGCGGGACAGGGGTTCGGGGCCCAGCATTTT.

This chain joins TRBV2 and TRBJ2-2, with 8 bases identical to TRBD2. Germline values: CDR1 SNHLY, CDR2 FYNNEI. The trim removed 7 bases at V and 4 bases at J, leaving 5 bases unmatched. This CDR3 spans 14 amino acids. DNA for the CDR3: TGTGCCAGCAAGCGTAGCGGGATCACCGGGGAGCTGTTTTTT. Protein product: CASKRSGITGELFF. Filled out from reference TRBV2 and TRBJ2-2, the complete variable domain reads EPEVTQTPSHQVTQMGQEVILRCVPISNHLYFYWYRQILGQKVEFLVSFYNNEISEKSEIFDDQFSVERPDGSNFTLKIRSTKLEDSAMYFCASKRSGITGELFFGEGSRLTVL.

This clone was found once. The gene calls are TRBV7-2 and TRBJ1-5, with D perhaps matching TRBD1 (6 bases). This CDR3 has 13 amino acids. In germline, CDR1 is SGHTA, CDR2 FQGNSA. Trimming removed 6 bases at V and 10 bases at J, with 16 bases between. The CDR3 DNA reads TGTGCCAGCAGGTATACTCGGGACACTCCCCAGCATTTT. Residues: CASRYTRDTPQHF. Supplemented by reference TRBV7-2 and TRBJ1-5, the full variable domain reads GAGVSQSPSNKVTEKGKDVELRCDPISGHTALYWYRQSLGQGLEFLIYFQGNSAPDKSGLPSDRFSAERTGGSVSTLTIQRTQQEDSAVYLCASRYTRDTPQHFGDGTRLSIL.

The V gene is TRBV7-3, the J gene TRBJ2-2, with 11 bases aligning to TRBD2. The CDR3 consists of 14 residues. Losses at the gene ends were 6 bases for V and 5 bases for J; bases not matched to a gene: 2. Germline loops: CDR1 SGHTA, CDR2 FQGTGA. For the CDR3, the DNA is TGTGCCAGCAGTTTAGCGGGGGGGACCGGGGAGCTGTTTTTT. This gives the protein CASSLAGGTGELFF.

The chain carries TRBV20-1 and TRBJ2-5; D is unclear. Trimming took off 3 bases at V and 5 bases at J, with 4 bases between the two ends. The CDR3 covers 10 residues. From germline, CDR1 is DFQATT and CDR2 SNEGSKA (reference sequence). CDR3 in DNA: TGCAGTGCTAGCGGGGAGACCCAGTACTTC. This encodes CSASGETQYF.

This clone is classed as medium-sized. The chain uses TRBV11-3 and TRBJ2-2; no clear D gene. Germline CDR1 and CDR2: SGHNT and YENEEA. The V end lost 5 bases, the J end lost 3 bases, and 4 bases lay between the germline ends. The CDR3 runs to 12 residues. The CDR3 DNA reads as TGTGCCAGCAGCCTCGACACCGGGGAGCTGTTTTTT. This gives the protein CASSLDTGELFF.

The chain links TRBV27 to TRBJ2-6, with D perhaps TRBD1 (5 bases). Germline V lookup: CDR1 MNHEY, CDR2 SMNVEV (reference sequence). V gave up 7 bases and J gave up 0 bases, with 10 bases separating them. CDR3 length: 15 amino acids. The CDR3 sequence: CASTTGTSGANVLTF. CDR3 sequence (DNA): TGTGCCAGCACTACAGGCACCTCTGGGGCCAACGTCCTGACTTTC.

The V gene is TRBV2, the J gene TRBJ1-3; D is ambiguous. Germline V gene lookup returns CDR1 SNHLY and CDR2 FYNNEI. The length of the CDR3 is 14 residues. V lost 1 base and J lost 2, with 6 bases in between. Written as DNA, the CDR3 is TGTGCCAGCAGTGAAGGAAGCCCTGGAAACACCATATATTTT. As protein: CASSEGSPGNTIYF.

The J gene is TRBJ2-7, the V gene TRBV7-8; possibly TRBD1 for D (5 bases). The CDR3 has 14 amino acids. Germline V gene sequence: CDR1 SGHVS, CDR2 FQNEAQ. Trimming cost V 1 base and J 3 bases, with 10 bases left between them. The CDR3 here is CASSLEGQGYEQYF. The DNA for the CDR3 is TGTGCCAGCAGCTTAGAGGGCCAGGGCTACGAGCAGTACTTC. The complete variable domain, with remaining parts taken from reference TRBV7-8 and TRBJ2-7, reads GAGVSQSPRYKVAKRGQDVALRCDPISGHVSLFWYQQALGQGPEFLTYFQNEAQLDKSGLPSDRFFAERPEGSVSTLKIQRTQQEDSAVYLCASSLEGQGYEQYFGPGTRLTVT.

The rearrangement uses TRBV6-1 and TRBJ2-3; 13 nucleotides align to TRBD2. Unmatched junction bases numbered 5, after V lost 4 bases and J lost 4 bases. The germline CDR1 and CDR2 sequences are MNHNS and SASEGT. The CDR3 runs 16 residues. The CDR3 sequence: CASSGGLAGVSDTQYF. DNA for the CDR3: TGTGCCAGCAGTGGCGGACTAGCGGGAGTATCAGATACGCAGTATTTT.

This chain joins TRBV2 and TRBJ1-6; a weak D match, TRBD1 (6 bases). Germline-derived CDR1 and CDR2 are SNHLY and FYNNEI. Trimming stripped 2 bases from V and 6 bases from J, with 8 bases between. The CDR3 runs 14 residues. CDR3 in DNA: TGTGCCAGCAGTGAATACAGGGCTAATTCACCCCTCCACTTT. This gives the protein CASSEYRANSPLHF.

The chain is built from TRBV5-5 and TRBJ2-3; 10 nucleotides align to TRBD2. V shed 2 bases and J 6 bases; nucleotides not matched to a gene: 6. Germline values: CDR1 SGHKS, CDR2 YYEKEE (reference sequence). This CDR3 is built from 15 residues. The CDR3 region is CASSFLAGATDTQYF. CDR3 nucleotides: TGTGCCAGCAGCTTCCTAGCGGGAGCCACTGATACGCAGTATTTT.

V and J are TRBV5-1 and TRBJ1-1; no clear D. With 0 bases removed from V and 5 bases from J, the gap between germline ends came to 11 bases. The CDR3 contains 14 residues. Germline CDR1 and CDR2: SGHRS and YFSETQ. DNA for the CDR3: TGCGCCAGCAGCTTGGTGTGGGGTGGTACTGAAGCTTTCTTT. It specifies CASSLVWGGTEAFF.

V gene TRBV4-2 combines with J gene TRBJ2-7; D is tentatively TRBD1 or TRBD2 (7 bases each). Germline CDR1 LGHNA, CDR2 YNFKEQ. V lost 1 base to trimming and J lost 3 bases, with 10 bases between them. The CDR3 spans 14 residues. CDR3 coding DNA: TGTGCCAGCAGCCAAGTCAGGGGGGGCTACGAGCAGTACTTC. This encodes CASSQVRGGYEQYF.

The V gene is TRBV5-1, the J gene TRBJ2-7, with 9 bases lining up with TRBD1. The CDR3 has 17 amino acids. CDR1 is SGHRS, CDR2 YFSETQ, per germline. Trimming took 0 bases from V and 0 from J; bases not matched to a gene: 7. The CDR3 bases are TGCGCCAGCAGCTTGGGGACAGGGGTCCCCGCCTCCTACGAGCAGTACTTC. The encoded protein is CASSLGTGVPASYEQYF.